This is a list of T cell receptor beta chains from one sample in a study of blood T cell repertoires in COVID-19. The method was immunoSEQ multiplex PCR; TCRdb's version includes in-frame clones alone and lacks a portion of them. The repertoire consists of 50,000 to 60,000 clones, with roughly 80% occurring once and the leading ten covering roughly 6.4%. Sequenced: peripheral blood. These receptors originate from a human donor in a cohort sampled during active or convalescent COVID-19. Each CDR3 is given with its conserved first and last residue. The order of the fields is CDR3 length, V gene, D gene, CDR3 protein. D genes are given only for firm matches.

length: 12
V: TRBV11-2
D: .
CDR3: CASSLTTYEQYF

length: 15
V: TRBV20-1
D: TRBD1
CDR3: CSASRLGQGAGEQFF

length: 13
V: TRBV19
D: .
CDR3: CASSIKEGTFQYF

length: 16
V: TRBV7-8
D: .
CDR3: CASSFDQGYYNSPLHF

length: 15
V: TRBV2
D: TRBD1
CDR3: CASRTGTGGFSEQFF

length: 15
V: TRBV19
D: TRBD1
CDR3: CASRMGQAGDETQYF

length: 14
V: TRBV3-1/TRBV3-2
D: TRBD1
CDR3: CASSQGTGITEAFF

length: 14
V: TRBV15
D: .
CDR3: CATSKIHREETQYF

length: 16
V: TRBV5-1
D: .
CDR3: CASSSGSAGGNQPQHF

length: 13
V: TRBV19
D: .
CDR3: CASSRQGTDTQYF

length: 15
V: TRBV7-2
D: .
CDR3: CASTPGGAGTYEQYF

length: 18
V: TRBV3-1/TRBV3-2
D: TRBD2
CDR3: CASSRETGTSGGAETQYF

length: 16
V: TRBV30
D: TRBD1
CDR3: CAWGDQPGGGDTEAFF

length: 13
V: TRBV6-2/TRBV6-3
D: .
CDR3: CASSTQITDTQYF

length: 16
V: TRBV14
D: TRBD1
CDR3: CASSPQTGEVTGELFF

length: 16
V: TRBV7-6
D: .
CDR3: CASSLYSVQQGYEQYF

length: 17
V: TRBV15
D: .
CDR3: CATSSRGPGPSGNTIYF

length: 16
V: TRBV4-3
D: .
CDR3: CASSQLQGATGNTIYF

length: 17
V: TRBV11-3
D: TRBD2
CDR3: CASSPRGLAGEADTQYF

length: 13
V: TRBV29-1
D: .
CDR3: CSVELRGGVTQYF

length: 15
V: TRBV9
D: .
CDR3: CASSVKEPGAGELFF

length: 15
V: TRBV29-1
D: .
CDR3: CSAEGHSSSGNTIYF

length: 12
V: TRBV13
D: .
CDR3: CASSRRAGEQYF

length: 16
V: TRBV7-9
D: .
CDR3: CASSPSTGTPETGAFF

length: 15
V: TRBV4-1
D: .
CDR3: CASSQGGGRIGEAFF

length: 17
V: TRBV6-2/TRBV6-3
D: TRBD1
CDR3: CASSPRQGVATNEKLFF

length: 15
V: TRBV28
D: TRBD1
CDR3: CASSSTGAANTEAFF

length: 14
V: TRBV10-3
D: TRBD1
CDR3: CAIRPPGQGDEQFF

length: 15
V: TRBV2
D: .
CDR3: CASYEPGQRSYEQYF

length: 17
V: TRBV24-1
D: .
CDR3: CATSDSAVNRGTGELFF

length: 13
V: TRBV13
D: .
CDR3: CASSLLASSPLHF

length: 16
V: TRBV11-2
D: .
CDR3: CASSSGVQGTTDTQYF

length: 13
V: TRBV18
D: .
CDR3: CASSPPRGNGYTF

length: 13
V: TRBV29-1
D: TRBD1
CDR3: CSADRVWGTEAFF

length: 15
V: TRBV7-8
D: .
CDR3: CASSSKRAGIQPQHF

length: 17
V: TRBV5-6
D: TRBD1
CDR3: CASSLGGTGRNNYGYTF

length: 15
V: TRBV7-2
D: TRBD2
CDR3: CASSFRLAGEETQYF

length: 15
V: TRBV27
D: .
CDR3: CASSHITEAKNIQYF

length: 14
V: TRBV19
D: TRBD2
CDR3: CASSIGLAKNIQYF

length: 14
V: TRBV28
D: TRBD1
CDR3: CASSLPGQGYGYTF

length: 15
V: TRBV5-3
D: .
CDR3: CARSPDGVGTGELFF

length: 12
V: TRBV7-9
D: .
CDR3: CASSLGLGEQYF

length: 14
V: TRBV7-2
D: TRBD2
CDR3: CASSLAGGDNEQFF

length: 15
V: TRBV6-2/TRBV6-3
D: TRBD1
CDR3: CASSSLTGVRNEQYF

length: 17
V: TRBV21-1
D: .
CDR3: CASSVRGSGGAADTQYF

length: 15
V: TRBV5-1
D: .
CDR3: CASSLAQPWTDTQYF

length: 15
V: TRBV14
D: .
CDR3: CASSKGNRANTEAFF

length: 15
V: TRBV7-2
D: .
CDR3: CASSLESVAGYGYTF